This record covers a single T cell receptor beta chain. Its target is not known. Via 5' RACE with UMI labels, TRB cDNA libraries were prepared. TCRdb reprocessed the 5' RACE reads; each CDR3 protein has one entry and no DNA is given. In total, the table holds 84,000 or so distinct CDR3 sequences. These data come from a study of CXCR3-negative and CXCR3-positive naive CD8 T cells. The CDR3 has 16 residues. In germline, CDR1 is MNHEY, CDR2 SVGAGI. Using triplicate sorts, some 300,000 cells were collected each time from every CD8+ T cell subset. CD45RO-CCR7+CD27+CD95- defined naive CD8+ T cells. Regarding the study as a whole: After cryopreservation, CXCR3 expression dropped partially; most assays used fresh PBMCs. Against CXCR3-negative naive cells, CXCR3-positive naive cells showed more hydrophobic TRB CDR3s.

The sequenced sample consisted of naive CXCR3+ CD8+ T cells from blood. Subset meaning: CD45RO-CCR7+CD27+CD95- naive CD8+ T cells expressing CXCR3 (TNR3+). The rearrangement links TRBV6-5 to TRBJ2-5; the D call from TCRdb, TRBD2, cannot be confirmed without DNA. This clonotype was obtained from a human donor in good health. Some clones in this sample may be carry-over from other donors' samples. This CDR3 reads CASSYSGPGLEETQYF.